The 20 T cell receptor beta chains presented below share a single source sample, sequenced in a study of preoperative IRX-2 immunotherapy in early breast cancer. Profiling relied on immunoSEQ multiplex PCR, and the TCRdb table lists in-frame clones only, not all of them. The sample gives 43,000 or so clones, less than 95% of which show up once; 1.5% to 2% is in the top ten. Treatment reported: preoperative locoregional IRX-2 cytokine immunotherapy. Source: tumor tissue, taken after IRX-2 immunotherapy. These receptor sequences come from a human donor with breast cancer.

The chain uses TRBV9 and TRBJ2-5; 7 positions match TRBD2. V dropped 0 bases and J dropped 4; count of bases not matched to a gene: 9. The germline CDR1 and CDR2 sequences are SGDLS and YYNGEE. This CDR3 is built from 16 residues. This CDR3 reads CASSVDGGTGLETQYF. As DNA, the CDR3 is TGTGCCAGCAGCGTAGACGGGGGGACTGGGCTAGAGACCCAGTACTTC.

V is TRBV7-9 and J is TRBJ1-3, with D possibly TRBD1 on 5 matching bases. The germline V gene encodes CDR1 SEHNR and CDR2 FQNEAQ (reference sequence). The germline V and J ends were trimmed by 4 bases and 0 bases, with 13 bases remaining between them. CDR3 length: 16 residues. CDR3 sequence (DNA): TGTGCCAGCAGCTCGACCGGGACGATCTCTGGAAACACCATATATTTT. This translates into CASSSTGTISGNTIYF. The full variable domain, with the rest looked up from reference TRBV7-9 and TRBJ1-3, is DTGVSQNPRHKITKRGQNVTFRCDPISEHNRLYWYRQTLGQGPEFLTYFQNEAQLEKSRLLSDRFSAERPKGSFSTLEIQRTEQGDSAMYLCASSSTGTISGNTIYFGEGSWLTVV.

This clone was counted a few times. The chain combines TRBV5-4 with TRBJ1-6; the D gene is possibly TRBD1 (5 bases). Trimming left V 7 bases short and J 6 bases short, with 11 bases between. Germline lookup yields CDR1 SGHNT and CDR2 YYREEE (reference sequence). This CDR3 spans 13 amino acids. The CDR3 protein is CASSQGVNSPLHF. In DNA form, the CDR3 reads TGTGCCAGCTCTCAGGGCGTTAATTCACCCCTCCACTTT.

This chain connects TRBV6-1 to TRBJ2-5; 10 bases agree with TRBD1. CDR3 length: 14 residues. CDR1 and CDR2 (germline): MNHNS, SASEGT. V dropped 5 bases and J dropped 4; count of bases not matched to a gene: 4. In nucleotides, the CDR3 is TGTGCCAGCAGTCGACAGGGGGCGAGAGAGACCCAGTACTTC. Translated, it gives CASSRQGARETQYF.

This sequence joins TRBV5-4 and TRBJ2-3, with D perhaps assigned TRBD1 or TRBD2 (5 bases each). Trimming took off 4 bases at V and 2 bases at J, with 8 bases between the two ends. Germline V gene lookup returns CDR1 SGHNT and CDR2 YYREEE (reference sequence). The CDR3 runs 13 residues. The CDR3 here is CASSPGTTDTQYF. The CDR3 DNA sequence: TGTGCCAGCAGCCCTGGGACCACAGATACGCAGTATTTT.

V usage is TRBV7-3 and J usage is TRBJ2-1; no firm D call. CDR3 length: 16 residues. The germline CDR1 and CDR2 sequences are SGHTA and FQGTGA. Trimming took 2 bases from V and 8 from J, leaving 19 bases between them. CDR3 in DNA: TGTGCCAGCAGCTTATTTGGGGAAGATCAATGGGATGAGCAGTTCTTC. Its translation: CASSLFGEDQWDEQFF.

The V call is TRBV2, the J call TRBJ2-2; the D is unclear. Trimming shortened V by 7 bases and J by 6 bases, and 6 bases separated the two germline ends. CDR1 is SNHLY, CDR2 FYNNEI, per germline. The CDR3 is made up of 11 amino acids. As DNA, the CDR3 is TGTGCCAGCACCCTATCCGGGGAGCTGTTTTTT. Residues: CASTLSGELFF. The full variable domain, with the rest looked up from reference TRBV2 and TRBJ2-2, is EPEVTQTPSHQVTQMGQEVILRCVPISNHLYFYWYRQILGQKVEFLVSFYNNEISEKSEIFDDQFSVERPDGSNFTLKIRSTKLEDSAMYFCASTLSGELFFGEGSRLTVL.

The chain recombines TRBV29-1 with TRBJ2-7, with D possibly called TRBD1 or TRBD2 (6 bases each). The CDR3 totals 15 residues. CDR1 SQVTM and CDR2 ANQGSEA come from the germline V gene. V was shortened by 6 bases and J by 7 bases, with 25 bases between the two germline ends. The CDR3 coding sequence is TGCAGCGTATCCGCGGGAATCAGACAGGACGGGGAGCAGTACTTC. As protein: CSVSAGIRQDGEQYF.

The chain employs TRBV19 and TRBJ2-2; D is ambiguous. V lost 3 bases, J lost 2 bases, and 10 bases lay in between. The CDR3 has 15 residues. Per germline, CDR1 LNHDA and CDR2 SQIVND (reference sequence). CDR3 sequence reads: CASSISQVNTGELFF. The CDR3 nucleotides are TGTGCCAGTAGTATCTCTCAGGTTAACACCGGGGAGCTGTTTTTT.

This chain connects TRBV5-1 to TRBJ1-4, with D perhaps matching TRBD1 (6 bases). Trimming removed 0 bases from V and 5 bases from J, with 8 bases in between. From germline, CDR1 is SGHRS and CDR2 YFSETQ. The length of the CDR3 is 14 residues. The CDR3 sequence: CASSLVGGNEKLFF. CDR3 in DNA: TGCGCCAGCAGCTTGGTAGGGGGGAATGAAAAACTGTTTTTT.

This clone occurred a few times. The chain recombines TRBV9 with TRBJ2-1; D gene uncertain. Trimming removed 4 bases from V and 8 bases from J, with 10 bases in between. CDR1 is SGDLS and CDR2 is YYNGEE in the germline V gene. CDR3 size: 12 residues. CDR3 bases: TGTGCCAGCAGCCCTCGGACGGATGAGCAGTTCTTC. Translation gives CASSPRTDEQFF.

In DNA, the CDR3 is TGTGCCAGCAGCGCTACTAGTACCGGGGAGCTGTTTTTT. This codes for CASSATSTGELFF. This rearrangement joins TRBV9 to TRBJ2-2; maybe TRBD2 (5 bases). Germline-derived CDR1 and CDR2 are SGDLS and YYNGEE. The CDR3 loop spans 13 amino acids. V gave up 3 bases and J gave up 5 bases, with 8 bases separating them. The variable domain in full, with the rest retrieved from reference TRBV9 and TRBJ2-2, is DSGVTQTPKHLITATGQRVTLRCSPRSGDLSVYWYQQSLDQGLQFLIQYYNGEERAKGNILERFSAQQFPDLHSELNLSSLELGDSALYFCASSATSTGELFFGEGSRLTVL.

This sequence joins TRBV9 and TRBJ2-2; 11 positions agree with TRBD2. The junction had 6 bases not matched to a gene; V was cut back by 4 bases and J by 4 bases. This CDR3 has 16 residues. The germline V gene encodes CDR1 SGDLS and CDR2 YYNGEE. This chain's CDR3 is CASSLAGGALTGELFF. The CDR3 DNA reads TGTGCCAGCAGCTTAGCGGGAGGGGCTCTCACCGGGGAGCTGTTTTTT.

Worth noting for this clone: The junction departs from germline at one end; a sequencing error may be responsible. This chain uses TRBV28 with TRBJ2-7, with D tentatively TRBD1 or TRBD2 (5 bases each). Germline assignment: CDR1 MDHEN and CDR2 SYDVKM. The CDR3 contains 14 residues. The CDR3 coding sequence is TGTGCCAGCAGTTTGGAGGCAGTGTTGGGGCAGATAAACTTC. Amino acids: CASSLEAVLGQINF. The full variable domain, its missing parts supplied by reference TRBV28 and TRBJ2-7, is DVKVTQSSRYLVKRTGEKVFLECVQDMDHENMFWYRQDPGLGLRLIYFSYDVKMKEKGDIPEGYSVSREKKERFSLILESASTNQTSMYLCASSLEAVLGQINFGPGTRLTVT.

This clone was counted once. The chain has TRBV30 and TRBJ2-3; D gene ambiguous. The CDR3 runs to 13 residues. The germline V and J ends were trimmed by 2 bases and 3 bases, with 9 bases remaining between them. Germline V CDR1 and CDR2: GTSNPN, SVGIG (reference sequence). CDR3 loop: CAWSRQETDTQYF. Written as DNA, the CDR3 is TGTGCCTGGAGTCGCCAGGAAACAGATACGCAGTATTTT.

The rearrangement joins TRBV28 to TRBJ2-3; TRBD2 is a possible D gene (5 bases). CDR1 is MDHEN and CDR2 is SYDVKM in the germline V gene. The CDR3 is 15 amino acids. The V end lost 3 bases, the J end lost 4 bases, and 14 bases lay between the germline ends. The CDR3: CASSFPGSRADTQYF. In DNA, the CDR3 is TGTGCCAGCAGTTTCCCGGGGTCCCGGGCAGATACGCAGTATTTT.

The J gene is TRBJ2-3, the V gene TRBV7-6; D is perhaps TRBD1 (6 bases). The CDR3 runs to 16 residues. V was shortened by 4 bases and J by 2 bases, with 16 bases between the two germline ends. Germline V gene sequence: CDR1 SGHVS, CDR2 FNYEAQ. The CDR3 sequence is CASSYSRAGATDTQYF. The CDR3 region has the DNA TGTGCCAGCAGCTATTCGCGGGCAGGGGCCACAGATACGCAGTATTTT.

This sequence joins TRBV2 and TRBJ2-1; D gene unclear. Germline assignment: CDR1 SNHLY and CDR2 FYNNEI. This CDR3 contains 14 residues. The CDR3 coding sequence is TGTGCTCCAGCAAGTACAAGCTGGAAACGAGAGCAGTTCTTC. Translating gives CAPASTSWKREQFF. The full variable domain, rest sourced from reference TRBV2 and TRBJ2-1, is EPEVTQTPSHQVTQMGQEVILRCVPISNHLYFYWYRQILGQKVEFLVSFYNNEISEKSEIFDDQFSVERPDGSNFTLKIRSTKLEDSAMYFCAPASTSWKREQFFGPGTRLTVL.

The chain employs TRBV6-5 and TRBJ1-5, with TRBD1 matching 7 bases. Trimming took 5 bases from V and 5 from J; bases not matched to a gene: 3. Germline V gene data show CDR1 as MNHEY and CDR2 as SVGAGI. The CDR3 loop spans 13 amino acids. The CDR3 nucleotides are TGTGCCAGCAGTGACCAGGGGGATCAGCCCCAGCATTTT. Translated, it gives CASSDQGDQPQHF.

This clone has a handful of counts. The rearrangement links TRBV7-9 to TRBJ2-5; D is ambiguous. The ends were cut back, 5 bases at V and 5 bases at J, with 12 bases in the middle. The CDR3 is made up of 13 amino acids. Germline V lookup: CDR1 SEHNR, CDR2 FQNEAQ (reference sequence). CDR3 sequence reads: CASSPLTGETQYF. CDR3 coding DNA: TGTGCCAGCAGCCCGCTCACCGGGGAGACCCAGTACTTC.